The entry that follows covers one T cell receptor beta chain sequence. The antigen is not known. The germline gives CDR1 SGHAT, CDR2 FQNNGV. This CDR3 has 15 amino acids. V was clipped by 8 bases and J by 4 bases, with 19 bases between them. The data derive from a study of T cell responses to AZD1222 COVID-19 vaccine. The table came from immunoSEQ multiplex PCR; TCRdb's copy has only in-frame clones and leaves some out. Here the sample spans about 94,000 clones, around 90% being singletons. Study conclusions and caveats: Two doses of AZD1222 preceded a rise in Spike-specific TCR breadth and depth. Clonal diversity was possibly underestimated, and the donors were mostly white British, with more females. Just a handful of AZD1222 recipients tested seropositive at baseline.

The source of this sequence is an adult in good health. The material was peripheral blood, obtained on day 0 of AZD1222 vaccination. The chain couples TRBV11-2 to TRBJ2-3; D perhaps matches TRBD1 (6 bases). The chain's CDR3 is CASPQGTPASDTQYF. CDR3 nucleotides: TGTGCCAGCCCACAGGGCACCCCGGCGTCAGATACGCAGTATTTT.